The TCR beta chain described here comes from a study of blood T cells in healthy people across ages. Findings of the study overall: Researchers report that TCR beta diversity correlated strongly with naive T cell percentage. Naive and antigen-experienced cells could not be conclusively compared, given unsorted PBMCs. Getting older went along with TCR beta diversity per million T cells dropping roughly linearly.

For this clonotype: Its antigen is unknown.

The authors ran a second PCR of about 7 to 11 cycles using a sample-barcoded 5' primer and a J-beta primer mix. The authors tagged each cDNA molecule using a template-switch adaptor with 12 random nucleotides. TCRdb redid the calling of the 5' RACE reads with MiXCR, one entry per CDR3 protein. The table shows roughly 1,500,000 distinct CDR3 sequences, with roughly 32% occurring only once. V lost 6 bases to trimming and J lost 0 bases, with 18 bases between them. Looked up from germline, CDR1 is DFQATT and CDR2 is SNEGSKA (reference sequence). The CDR3 has 15 residues. The sample taken for sequencing was blood. This clonotype originated in a woman younger than 45 in good health. The chain couples TRBV20-1 to TRBJ2-7; D uncertain. CDR3 residues: CSARKPGLSSYEQYF. The CDR3 bases are TGCAGTGCCAGGAAACCGGGCCTTAGCTCCTACGAGCAGTACTTC.